This T cell receptor beta chain was retrieved from a study of cytomegalovirus exposure and HLA in healthy donors. Trimming left V 6 bases short and J 6 bases short, with 11 bases between. The CDR3 contains 13 residues. Germline V lookup: CDR1 MDHEN, CDR2 SYDVKM. The count of this clone is one. What it recognizes is unknown. It was with 60 Vbeta and 13 Jbeta primers that the PCR ran. TCRdb keeps only in-frame clones here, not all; method: immunoSEQ multiplex PCR. The sample lists about 130,000 clones, 60% to 80% occurring once. Study-level results: The authors later found HLA-associated TCR beta chains more clonally expanded than equally common others.

J is TRBJ2-2 and V is TRBV28, with D possibly TRBD1 on 5 matching bases. The source material was PBMCs. The source is a man aged 25 to 40 in good health and CMV-seronegative. CDR3 protein: CASSFQGSGELFF. Here the CDR3 DNA reads TGTGCCAGCAGCTTTCAGGGTTCCGGGGAGCTGTTTTTT.